The clone carrying this TCR beta chain appeared many times. Its antigen is unidentified. The data derive from a study of early T cells in non-severe SARS-CoV-2 infection. The wider study: Sequenced material consisted of bulk RNA (from unsorted whole blood), and chains were unpaired. Study-wide results and limits: Anti-spike CD8 responses were favored in VDJdb matching, and private and CD4 specificities were missed.

cDNA molecules, individually, were tagged with unique molecular identifiers. TCRdb reprocessed the 5' RACE reads with MiXCR, giving one entry per CDR3 protein. The sample yields about 56,000 distinct CDR3 sequences, roughly 13% seen once. The CDR3 length is 15 residues. V shed 4 bases, J shed 7 bases, and the junction held 5 bases outside the gene matches. Sequenced: whole blood. The clonotype originates from an adult who was a healthcare worker with PCR-confirmed SARS-CoV-2 infection or an uninfected control (not recorded which). V and J are TRBV12-3 or TRBV12-4 and TRBJ1-4; 11 bases line up with TRBD1. CDR3 sequence reads: CASSSGTGGGEKLFF. The CDR3 DNA is TGTGCCAGCAGTTCAGGGACAGGGGGAGGTGAAAAACTGTTTTTT.